Listed below are T cell receptor beta chains from one sample, sequenced in a study of shared clonotypes between healthy human individuals. TCRdb's copy holds only in-frame clones and misses some; the assay was immunoSEQ multiplex PCR. The data contain some 1,900,000 clones, about 94% of them singletons. The sample consisted of naive CD8+ T cells sorted from blood. These receptors originate from a man aged 18 to 29 in good health. The CDR3 runs from the conserved cysteine through the conserved F or W. Clone size is given for some rows only: seen once, a few or many times, or a class if the clone is expanded.

j_call,v_call,clone_size,cdr3_aa
TRBJ2-7,TRBV27,NA,CASSLSSGSLEQYF
TRBJ2-3,TRBV4-2,NA,CASSQDRSGSFTDTQYF
TRBJ2-7,TRBV12-1,NA,CASSSLPDSCSYEQYF
TRBJ2-2,TRBV19,few,CASQQTGELFF
TRBJ2-1,TRBV27,NA,CASSSLGGFHEQFF
TRBJ1-2,TRBV27,NA,CASSLLAGNYGYTF
TRBJ2-3,TRBV13,NA,CASSLPGQDTQYF
TRBJ2-2,TRBV27,NA,CASSLSYPNTGELFF
TRBJ1-5,TRBV27,NA,CASSLSGGVGNQPQHF
TRBJ2-5,TRBV5-1,NA,CASSLTRGVGETQYF
TRBJ2-3,TRBV9,NA,CASSGEGSTDTQYF
TRBJ2-7,TRBV5-1,NA,CASRGQGYEQYF
TRBJ2-2,TRBV6-1,NA,CASSEAPPGAGELFF
TRBJ2-2,TRBV13,NA,CASSLVWGTANTGELFF
TRBJ2-3,TRBV7-9,NA,CASSSRTSGGFRTDTQYF
TRBJ1-5,TRBV5-6,NA,CASSPGTGNQPQHF